What follows is one TCR beta chain and its context. The antigen remains undetermined. This record belongs to a study of T cell repertoires in cytomegalovirus infection. Study overall: The authors used CMV epitopes that were HLA-C-restricted (recently identified) and HLA-B-restricted (well studied).

The ends lost 1 base at V and 2 bases at J; junction bases unmatched: 10. There are 20 residues in the CDR3. Germline-derived CDR1 and CDR2 are MNHNY and SVGAGI (reference sequence). MiXCR was run by TCRdb on the reads, yielding one entry per CDR3 protein. The sample contains a few hundred thousand distinct CDR3 sequences, roughly 34% of which appear only once. The specimen was cultured PBMCs, collected from culture after CMV antigen stimulation. The chain uses TRBV6-6 and TRBJ2-3; 15 bases align to TRBD2. This receptor was taken from a human donor in good health (CMV status not recorded). Some clones in this sample may be carry-over from other donors' samples. Here the CDR3 reads CASSYYTGLAGGPNTDTQYF. In nucleotides, the CDR3 is TGTGCCAGCAGTTACTATACCGGACTAGCGGGAGGGCCTAACACAGATACGCAGTATTTT.